What follows are 5 T cell receptor beta chains derived from one specimen sequenced in a study of cytomegalovirus exposure and HLA in healthy donors. Profiling relied on immunoSEQ multiplex PCR, and the TCRdb table lists in-frame clones only, not all of them. This sample has some 130,000 clones; around four fifths occur once, and the top ten carry roughly 30%. The sequenced sample consisted of PBMCs. The source is a man aged 30 to 45 in good health and CMV-seropositive.

The genes are TRBV7-2 and TRBJ2-7, with D hard to call. Germline values: CDR1 SGHTA, CDR2 FQGNSA. Trimming cost V 3 bases and J 0 bases, with 3 bases left between them. The CDR3 spans 12 residues. The CDR3 sequence is CASSFLSYEQYF. The CDR3, as DNA: TGTGCCAGCAGCTTTCTCTCCTACGAGCAGTACTTC. The entire variable domain, with the rest obtained from reference TRBV7-2 and TRBJ2-7, is as follows: GAGVSQSPSNKVTEKGKDVELRCDPISGHTALYWYRQSLGQGLEFLIYFQGNSAPDKSGLPSDRFSAERTGGSVSTLTIQRTQQEDSAVYLCASSFLSYEQYFGPGTRLTVT.

This sequence joins TRBV10-3 and TRBJ2-7; 12 nucleotides align to TRBD2. CDR1 ENHRY and CDR2 SYGVKD come from the germline V gene. The CDR3 totals 16 residues. The V segment lost 4 bases and the J segment 4 bases; nucleotides outside the gene matches: 8. The DNA for the CDR3 is TGTGCCATCAGTGGCGGGCTAGCGGGAGGGAAATACGAGCAGTACTTC. Residues: CAISGGLAGGKYEQYF.

The rearrangement uses TRBV7-3 and TRBJ1-3; 8 nucleotides align to TRBD1. The V gene end was trimmed by 4 bases and the J gene end by 4 bases; junction bases not matched to a gene: 9. CDR1 is SGHTA, CDR2 FQGTGA, per germline. CDR3 size: 16 residues. The DNA for the CDR3 is TGTGCCAGCAGCTCTTCCCAGGGGGCGCGAGGAAACACCATATATTTT. Its protein product is CASSSSQGARGNTIYF.

This clone was detected only a few times. This rearrangement joins TRBV7-9 to TRBJ1-6, with 7 bases identical to TRBD1. V was pared by 5 bases and J by 5 bases, with 6 bases of the junction left unmatched. The CDR3 totals 15 residues. Germline V gene sequence: CDR1 SEHNR, CDR2 FQNEAQ (reference sequence). CDR3 DNA sequence: TGTGCCAGCAGCCCCCGACAGGGCGATAATTCACCCCTCCACTTT. Translated, it gives CASSPRQGDNSPLHF.

V usage is TRBV7-8 and J usage is TRBJ1-1; 10 positions match TRBD1. Trimming took 1 base from V and 6 from J; bases not matched to a gene: 5. Germline V gives CDR1 SGHVS, CDR2 FQNEAQ. This CDR3 has 15 amino acids. CDR3 region: CASSLGVTGGSEAFF. The DNA of the CDR3 is TGTGCCAGCAGCTTAGGGGTGACAGGGGGCTCTGAAGCTTTCTTT.